This T cell receptor (beta chain) was identified during a study of blood T cell repertoires in COVID-19. Study context: Acute and convalescent COVID-19 specimens originated in the United States, Italy and Spain. PBMCs, B-cell-depleted T cells, or T cells provided the cDNA or gDNA that made up the material.

Source study methods: Estimated nucleated cell counts came from reference gene primer amplification. Measured with immunoSEQ multiplex PCR; TCRdb has only the in-frame clones, and not every one. V and J calls and clone size follow that table, whereas D and trimming were derived from the DNA. The sample carries around 150,000 clones, about 90% recorded once. CDR1 and CDR2 from the germline V gene are LGHNA and YSLEER. Trimming at V came to 1 base and at J to 3 bases, leaving 5 bases not matched to a gene. CDR3 size: 15 residues. V and J are TRBV4-3 and TRBJ2-7; 8 bases match TRBD2. This clonotype originated in a woman aged 60-70 years with active or convalescent COVID-19. Sequencing was carried out using peripheral blood. The CDR3 loop reads CASSQAIAGFYEQYF. The CDR3 nucleotides are TGCGCCAGCAGCCAAGCCATAGCGGGGTTCTACGAGCAGTACTTC.